The 19 T cell receptor beta chains presented below share a single source sample, sequenced in a study of identical twins. MiXCR, run by TCRdb on the 5' RACE reads, gives a single entry per CDR3 protein. The sample includes about 520,000 distinct CDR3 sequences, about 20% of them seen just once. These data were also reused for a study on T cells expressing NK-cell markers.

The sample was CD4+ T cells sorted from blood. These receptors all stem from a woman aged 18-30 years in good health.

There are a few counts of this clonotype. V usage is TRBV9 and J usage is TRBJ2-5, with 11 bases lining up with TRBD2. The germline V gene has CDR1 SGDLS and CDR2 YYNGEE. The CDR3 length is 15 residues. The J segment lost 3 bases and the V segment lost 4 bases, leaving 5 bases of the junction unmatched. CDR3 sequence reads: CASSPKLAGEETQYF. CDR3 DNA: TGTGCCAGCAGCCCTAAACTAGCGGGGGAAGAGACCCAGTACTTC.

V and J are TRBV24-1 and TRBJ2-1; tentative D call: TRBD2 (6 bases). Germline CDR1 and CDR2: KGHDR and SFDVKD. V lost 4 bases to trimming and J lost 6 bases, with 15 bases between them. The CDR3 loop spans 15 amino acids. Written as DNA, the CDR3 is TGTGCCACCAGTGACCCGGGGAGGTCTAGCAATGAGCAGTTCTTC. As protein: CATSDPGRSSNEQFF.

This chain joins TRBV5-6 and TRBJ2-6; no definite D call. With 0 bases removed from V and 13 bases from J, the gap between germline ends came to 11 bases. Germline CDR1 SGHDT, CDR2 YYEEEE. The CDR3 extends over 13 amino acids. The CDR3 loop reads CASSLAAVRVLTF. CDR3 nucleotides: TGTGCCAGCAGCTTGGCGGCGGTGCGGGTCCTGACTTTC.

V is TRBV20-1 and J is TRBJ2-7; D possibly corresponds to TRBD2 (5 bases). V was clipped by 6 bases and J by 3 bases, with 9 bases between them. Germline CDR1 DFQATT, CDR2 SNEGSKA (reference sequence). CDR3 size: 11 residues. CDR3 sequence (DNA): TGCAGTGCCGGGAAGCTCTACGAGCAGTACTTC. Translating gives CSAGKLYEQYF.

The genes are TRBV9 and TRBJ2-3; D perhaps matches TRBD1 (5 bases). The CDR3 is 15 residues long. Trimming removed 3 bases from V and 4 bases from J, with 15 bases in between. Germline loops: CDR1 SGDLS, CDR2 YYNGEE. CDR3 sequence reads: CASSANQGLPDTQYF. The CDR3 DNA follows: TGTGCCAGCAGCGCGAACCAGGGTCTCCCAGATACGCAGTATTTT.

The V call is TRBV29-1, the J call TRBJ1-4; no clear D. V shed 6 bases and J shed 0 bases, with 8 bases lying between them. Per germline, CDR1 SQVTM and CDR2 ANQGSEA. This CDR3 contains 13 residues. CDR3 sequence (DNA): TGCAGCGTCCGCACGCCAACTAATGAAAAACTGTTTTTT. Translating gives CSVRTPTNEKLFF.

The CDR3 DNA sequence: TGTGCCAGCAGTTACCTCAGCGACCCATCCTACGAGCAGTACTTC. This sequence encodes CASSYLSDPSYEQYF. The gene calls are TRBV6-5 and TRBJ2-7; D is uncertain. Germline V lookup: CDR1 MNHEY, CDR2 SVGAGI. Trimming left V 2 bases short and J 1 base short, with 12 bases between. The length of the CDR3 is 15 residues.

This clonotype was detected a few times. CDR3 sequence reads: CASSWIRAATDTQYF. CDR3 in DNA: TGTGCCAGCAGCTGGATCCGGGCCGCCACAGATACGCAGTATTTT. The rearrangement links TRBV7-2 to TRBJ2-3, with no clear D. V was shortened by 4 bases and J by 2 bases, with 13 bases between the two germline ends. Germline V lookup: CDR1 SGHTA, CDR2 FQGNSA. CDR3 length: 15 amino acids.

The chain has TRBV3-1 and TRBJ2-1; D unresolved. V shed 0 bases and J shed 16 bases, with 13 bases lying between them. In germline, CDR1 is LGHDT, CDR2 YNNKEL (reference sequence). The length of the CDR3 is 12 residues. CDR3 coding DNA: TGTGCCAGCAGCCAAGATAGTAGACTTTCCTTCTTC. As protein: CASSQDSRLSFF.

The chain recombines TRBV20-1 with TRBJ1-1, with D perhaps TRBD1 (6 bases). Germline values: CDR1 DFQATT, CDR2 SNEGSKA (reference sequence). The length of the CDR3 is 13 residues. The V end was cut by 3 bases, the J end by 7 bases, with 15 bases between. The CDR3 DNA reads TGCAGTGCTAGGTGGGGGGGGCCGATTGAAGCTTTCTTT. Its translation is CSARWGGPIEAFF.

This clonotype has just a few counts. CDR3 loop: CSAKILAGAGANVLTF. As DNA, the CDR3 is TGCAGTGCTAAGATACTAGCGGGGGCTGGGGCCAACGTCCTGACTTTC. The J gene is TRBJ2-6, the V gene TRBV20-1; 11 positions match TRBD2. Trimming removed 4 bases from V and 2 bases from J; junction bases left unmatched: 4. CDR3 length equals 16 residues. CDR1 and CDR2 from the germline V gene are DFQATT and SNEGSKA (reference sequence).

The sample holds a few counts of this clonotype. J is TRBJ2-3 and V is TRBV29-1; 9 bases line up with TRBD2. CDR3 length: 13 residues. V shed 7 bases, J shed 3 bases, and the junction held 5 bases outside the gene matches. Germline V lookup: CDR1 SQVTM, CDR2 ANQGSEA. The CDR3 region is CSASGRNTDTQYF. Written as DNA, the CDR3 is TGCAGCGCGAGCGGGAGGAATACAGATACGCAGTATTTT.

This clonotype was picked up a small number of times. CDR3 protein: CAISESGEHEQFF. CDR3 coding DNA: TGTGCCATCAGTGAGTCGGGGGAACATGAGCAGTTCTTC. The chain carries TRBV10-3 and TRBJ2-1, with D possibly called TRBD1 or TRBD2 (5 bases each). Trimming stripped 0 bases from V and 8 bases from J, with 8 bases between. Germline V gene lookup returns CDR1 ENHRY and CDR2 SYGVKD. The CDR3 runs 13 residues.

V gene TRBV4-2 combines with J gene TRBJ2-3; possible D gene TRBD2, 7 bases. Germline V gene data show CDR1 as LGHNA and CDR2 as YNFKEQ. The CDR3 extends over 17 amino acids. V was clipped by 0 bases and J by 2 bases, with 15 bases between them. CDR3 sequence reads: CASSQEGGPIHTDTQYF. CDR3 sequence (DNA): TGTGCCAGCAGCCAAGAGGGGGGGCCCATCCACACAGATACGCAGTATTTT.

The chain links TRBV7-2 to TRBJ2-1; possibly TRBD2 for D (5 bases). Looked up from germline, CDR1 is SGHTA and CDR2 is FQGNSA. CDR3 size: 13 residues. The V end lost 2 bases, the J end lost 9 bases, and 11 bases lay between the germline ends. The CDR3 protein is CASSLFPGFEQFF. The CDR3 nucleotides are TGTGCCAGCAGCTTATTTCCGGGATTTGAGCAGTTCTTC.

The chain couples TRBV20-1 to TRBJ1-1; D is uncertain. Germline V gene sequence: CDR1 DFQATT, CDR2 SNEGSKA (reference sequence). Between the trimmed V and J ends, which lost 6 bases and 2 bases, there was a span of 10 bases. The CDR3 is 12 residues long. The DNA for the CDR3 is TGCAGTGCCGGCGGGGTAAACACTGAAGCTTTCTTT. Residues: CSAGGVNTEAFF.

This clonotype was observed a handful of times. This chain joins TRBV5-1 and TRBJ2-1; D perhaps matches TRBD2 (7 bases). The CDR3 is made up of 12 amino acids. The ends were cut back, 6 bases at V and 9 bases at J, with 13 bases in the middle. Germline V gives CDR1 SGHRS, CDR2 YFSETQ. CDR3 region: CASTREGGEQFF. CDR3 nucleotides: TGCGCCAGCACGAGGGAGGGGGGTGAGCAGTTCTTC.

The chain is built from TRBV9 and TRBJ1-6, with unresolved D. CDR3 length: 14 amino acids. The ends were cut back, 3 bases at V and 10 bases at J, with 14 bases in the middle. From germline, CDR1 is SGDLS and CDR2 YYNGEE. CDR3 protein: CASSARLWESPLHF. CDR3 sequence (DNA): TGTGCCAGCAGCGCCCGACTTTGGGAGTCACCCCTCCACTTT.

The rearrangement links TRBV6-5 to TRBJ1-4; 8 bases line up with TRBD1. The V gene's germline CDR1 is MNHEY and CDR2 SVGAGI. The CDR3 is 14 amino acids. V lost 0 bases to trimming and J lost 10 bases; unmatched junction nucleotides: 4. The CDR3, as DNA: TGTGCCAGCAGTTACTCGAAGGGGACAGGAAAACTGTTTTTT. It encodes CASSYSKGTGKLFF.